This TCR beta chain was obtained from a study of T cell repertoires in cytomegalovirus infection. Study summary: Through public TCR beta signatures, both CMV infection and matching HLA type were indicated. Points from the study as a whole: Public TCR beta family frequency separated CMV-and-HLA carriers, including in an independent cohort. Predominance within the ex vivo response was attributable to HLA-C-restricted CMV-specific TCR beta clonotypes.

A few counts support this clonotype. What it recognizes is unknown. TCRdb recomputed calls from the reads with MiXCR, one row per CDR3 protein. The data hold about 740,000 distinct CDR3 sequences, with 35% to 40% observed a single time. Sequenced input: PBMCs. This clonotype was sampled from a human donor in good health (CMV status not recorded). Some clones in this sample may be carry-over from other donors' samples.

In DNA form, the CDR3 reads TGTGCCAGCAGCTTCACGGGGGCCCTAACCCCTTCCTACGAGCAGTACTTC. As protein: CASSFTGALTPSYEQYF. The rearrangement uses TRBV7-6 and TRBJ2-7, with D tentatively TRBD1 or TRBD2 (6 bases each). This CDR3 has 17 residues. V gave up 3 bases and J gave up 1 base, with 19 bases separating them. CDR1 is SGHVS, CDR2 FNYEAQ, per germline.